A single TCR beta chain is shown here with its context. Antigen unknown. Time point of the sample: persistent/refractory GD, antithyroid drugs over 5 years with positive TRAb. Researchers made the TCR library from RNA that was extracted from PBMCs. Library construction for TCR beta used iRepertoire HTBI primers and Arm-PCR of CDR3 regions. Original handling: Spanning all samples, the identified segments comprised 62 TRBV and about 15 TRBJ. TCRdb re-derived calls from the multiplex PCR reads in MiXCR, one entry per CDR3 protein. The authors' filters were not applied to this entry. The data show a few hundred thousand distinct CDR3 sequences, with around 20% seen just once and 26% held by the top ten. This entry comes from a study of regulatory T cells in long-lasting Graves disease. Trimming took off 3 bases at V and 5 bases at J, with 16 bases between the two ends. Germline CDR1 and CDR2: SEHNR and FQNEAQ (reference sequence). The CDR3 runs 15 residues.

Whole-study results and caveats: New patients shared around 1,000 public clonotypes, and persistent patients shared more, with under 3,500. Lower TCR diversity was seen in persistent Graves' patients than in newly diagnosed ones.

The chain joins TRBV7-9 to TRBJ2-5, with a possible D match to TRBD1 (5 bases). The source material was peripheral blood mononuclear cells (PBMCs), sampled when the disease was refractory, from a patient treated with antithyroid drugs. The receptor was isolated from a female donor with Graves disease. The CDR3 coding sequence is TGTGCCAGCAGCTTCACCCAGGGTCTGGGGGAGACCCAGTACTTC. It is translated as CASSFTQGLGETQYF.